This TCR beta chain was obtained from a study of somatic mutations in cytotoxic T cells in rheumatoid arthritis. Germline V lookup: CDR1 SEHNR, CDR2 FQNEAQ (reference sequence). V was clipped by 5 bases and J by 5 bases; unmatched bases: 21. This CDR3 contains 18 residues. Here immunoSEQ multiplex PCR was the method, and the copy in TCRdb shows in-frame clones only, minus some. Among 13,000 or so clones listed, more than 75% were seen once. This chain links TRBV7-9 with TRBJ2-7, with 7 bases fitting TRBD1. The sample was CD8+ T cells sorted from blood. This receptor was taken from an adult with rheumatoid arthritis. The CDR3 nucleotides are TGTGCCAGCAGCACAACGAAGGGGGCAGGGGACCTATGGGACGAGCAGTACTTC. Its protein is CASSTTKGAGDLWDEQYF.